This TCR beta chain derives from a study of T-cell reconstitution after alpha-beta-depleted transplantation in children. A TCRbeta library incorporating unique molecular identifiers was prepared. TCRdb ran MiXCR on the PCR reads and lists one entry per CDR3 protein. Here the sample spans about half a million distinct CDR3 sequences, around 12% being singletons. The V gene's germline CDR1 is LGHDT and CDR2 YNNKEL (reference sequence). The CDR3 extends over 19 amino acids. This chain joins TRBV3-1 and TRBJ2-3; 16 bases align to TRBD2. Sample: PBMCs from the stem cell graft donor, taken from the stem cell graft. This receptor was identified in a human donor who donated a stem cell graft to a child with combined immunodeficiency. The CDR3 loop reads CTRSFPGTSGGVNTDTQYF. The CDR3 nucleotides read TGTACCCGCAGTTTTCCTGGGACTAGCGGGGGGGTGAACACAGATACGCAGTATTTT.